These T cell receptor beta chains were read from a single sample in a study of vaccination effects on CD4 cells after COVID-19. Profiling relied on immunoSEQ multiplex PCR, and the TCRdb table lists in-frame clones only, not all of them. The table records 35,000 to 55,000 clones, approximately 72% of them present only once. The antigens of these receptors remain unknown. This material consisted of CD4+ T cells from PBMCs cultured without peptide, taken after COVID-19 vaccination. These receptor sequences come from a human donor who received a COVID-19 vaccine. Both conserved end residues are part of each CDR3. Fields, in order: CDR3 length, J gene, clone size, D gene, V gene, CDR3 protein, CDR3 DNA. D genes are given only for firm matches. Size tells how often a clone was seen (once, few, many) or the class of an expanded clone, and some rows leave it out.

16 TRBJ1-5 - - TRBV23-1 CASSRLQECSNQPQHF TGCGCCAGCAGTCGGTTACAGGAGTGTAGCAATCAGCCCCAGCATTTT
16 TRBJ2-6 once - TRBV27 CASSLSQGSGANVLTF TGTGCCAGCAGTTTAAGTCAAGGTTCTGGGGCCAACGTCCTGACTTTC
12 TRBJ2-5 - - TRBV2 CASMSQQETQYF TGTGCCAGCATGAGTCAGCAAGAGACCCAGTACTTC
13 TRBJ1-2 few - TRBV7-2 CASSLDRVSGYTF TGTGCCAGCAGCTTAGACAGGGTATCTGGCTACACCTTC
11 TRBJ1-2 - - TRBV5-8 CASSYGRSYTF TGTGCCAGCAGCTACGGGAGGTCCTACACCTTC
13 TRBJ1-1 - - TRBV30 CAWSIQGGTEAFF TGTGCCTGGAGTATACAGGGAGGCACTGAAGCTTTCTTT
19 TRBJ2-1 - TRBD2 TRBV5-1 CASSLELAGRGKNYNEQFF TGCGCCAGCAGCTTGGAACTAGCGGGCCGAGGTAAAAACTACAATGAGCAGTTCTTC
16 TRBJ2-1 few - TRBV7-2 CASSLAAVISYNEQFF TGTGCCAGCAGCTTAGCCGCAGTGATCTCCTACAATGAGCAGTTCTTC
16 TRBJ2-3 few - TRBV5-4 CASSWGQTSFPDTQYF TGTGCCAGCAGCTGGGGGCAGACTAGCTTCCCAGATACGCAGTATTTT
18 TRBJ1-3 few TRBD1 TRBV5-4 CASSLRGQGATSGNTIYF TGTGCCAGCAGCTTGCGGGGACAGGGGGCCACCTCTGGAAACACCATATATTTT
13 TRBJ1-2 - - TRBV3-1/TRBV3-2 CASSQEQVGGYTF TGTGCCAGCAGCCAAGAGCAGGTGGGGGGCTACACCTTC
15 TRBJ2-7 few - TRBV3-1/TRBV3-2 CASSQVAGTSYEQYF TGTGCCAGCAGCCAAGTTGCGGGGACCTCCTACGAGCAGTACTTC
15 TRBJ1-4 - TRBD1 TRBV5-1 CASSSTGKSNEKLFF TGCGCCAGCAGCTCGACAGGGAAGTCTAATGAAAAACTGTTTTTT
15 TRBJ2-2 - - TRBV9 CASSVGTMNTGELFF TGTGCCAGCAGCGTAGGGACGATGAACACCGGGGAGCTGTTTTTT
14 TRBJ1-2 - TRBD1 TRBV10-1 CASSGQGGLRGYTF TGCGCCAGCAGCGGACAGGGTGGATTGAGAGGCTACACCTTC
14 TRBJ1-1 - - TRBV11-2 CASSLDLSMGSAFF TGTGCCAGCAGCTTAGATTTAAGTATGGGTTCGGCTTTCTTT
15 TRBJ1-5 - - TRBV2 CATTQTAVSNQPQHF TGTGCCACCACACAGACGGCGGTTAGCAATCAGCCCCAGCATTTT
14 TRBJ2-7 - - TRBV5-5 CASSLGRGHYEQYF TGTGCCAGCAGCTTGGGGCGGGGCCACTACGAGCAGTACTTC
15 TRBJ2-7 - TRBD2 TRBV6-5 CASTEDGTSGYEQYF TGTGCCAGCACCGAAGATGGGACTAGCGGCTACGAGCAGTACTTC
14 TRBJ1-1 - - TRBV5-1 CASSLGDVNTEAFF TGCGCCAGCAGCTTAGGAGACGTGAACACTGAAGCTTTCTTT
13 TRBJ1-3 few - TRBV19 CASSSHSGNTIYF TGTGCCAGTAGTAGCCATTCTGGAAACACCATATATTTT
15 TRBJ2-7 - TRBD2 TRBV3-1/TRBV3-2 CASSLTGGGANEQYF TGTGCCAGCAGCTTAACCGGGGGGGGCGCGAACGAGCAGTACTTC
16 TRBJ2-5 few TRBD2 TRBV4-1 CASSQEGRREAETQYF TGCGCCAGCAGCCAAGAAGGAAGGCGGGAGGCAGAGACCCAGTACTTC
14 TRBJ1-2 - - TRBV6-5 CASSQWRTAYGYTF TGTGCCAGCAGCCAGTGGAGGACAGCCTATGGCTACACCTTC
15 TRBJ1-5 - TRBD1 TRBV19 CASSRQGANNQPQHF TGTGCCAGTAGCCGACAGGGGGCCAACAATCAGCCCCAGCATTTT
14 TRBJ1-2 - - TRBV5-1 CASSSYDSFYGYTF TGCGCCAGCAGCTCGTATGACAGCTTCTATGGCTACACCTTC
13 TRBJ2-7 once TRBD2 TRBV27 CASQRREAYEQYF TGTGCCAGCCAACGACGGGAGGCCTACGAGCAGTACTTC
14 TRBJ2-3 - - TRBV7-9 CASSGRTVKDTQYF TGTGCCAGCAGCGGTCGGACTGTCAAAGATACGCAGTATTTT
14 TRBJ1-1 - - TRBV5-1 CASSWPTDNTEAFF TGCGCCAGCAGCTGGCCGACGGATAACACTGAAGCTTTCTTT
14 TRBJ2-6 few - TRBV14 CASSQDSGANVLTF TGTGCCAGCAGCCAAGATTCCGGGGCCAACGTCCTGACTTTC
15 TRBJ2-1 - TRBD1 TRBV5-6 CASSFSQGAYNEQFF TGTGCCAGCAGCTTTTCACAGGGGGCCTACAATGAGCAGTTCTTC
15 TRBJ1-3 few - TRBV7-9 CASSLRGTSGNTIYF TGTGCCAGCAGCTTGAGGGGGACTTCAGGAAACACCATATATTTT
13 TRBJ2-7 - - TRBV10-3 CAIRQGSDYEQYF TGTGCCATCAGACAGGGATCGGATTACGAGCAGTACTTC
18 TRBJ2-6 - TRBD2 TRBV4-2 CASSQETSAISGANVLTF TGTGCCAGCAGCCAGGAGACTAGCGCGATCTCTGGGGCCAACGTCCTGACTTTC
13 TRBJ1-6 few - TRBV19 CASSSRVNSPLHF TGTGCCAGTAGTTCCAGGGTTAATTCACCCCTCCACTTT
14 TRBJ2-7 - - TRBV6-5 CASSYLQGGYEQYF TGTGCCAGCAGTTATCTGCAGGGTGGCTACGAGCAGTACTTC
13 TRBJ2-5 - - TRBV7-9 CASSLAPKETQYF TGTGCCAGCAGCTTAGCCCCCAAAGAGACCCAGTACTTC
13 TRBJ1-1 - - TRBV6-5 CASSYGLGTEAFF TGTGCCAGCAGTTACGGGCTGGGGACTGAAGCTTTCTTT
13 TRBJ2-3 - - TRBV3-1/TRBV3-2 CASSLGGVDTQYF TGTGCCAGCAGTCTAGGGGGGGTGGATACGCAGTATTTT
14 TRBJ2-1 - TRBD2 TRBV28 CASRSLAGANEQFF TGTGCCAGCAGGTCCCTAGCGGGGGCTAATGAGCAGTTCTTC
16 TRBJ2-1 - TRBD2 TRBV10-3 CAIRGALGGAVNEQFF TGTGCCATCAGGGGGGCTCTCGGGGGGGCTGTGAATGAGCAGTTCTTC
16 TRBJ2-6 - - TRBV10-3 CAISSRGTGGANVLTF TGTGCCATCAGTTCCCGGGGGACCGGTGGGGCCAACGTCCTGACTTTC
14 TRBJ2-2 - TRBD2 TRBV7-9 CASSLRGGTGELFF TGTGCCAGCAGCTTACGGGGGGGGACCGGGGAGCTGTTTTTT
14 TRBJ1-2 - TRBD1 TRBV5-1 CASSVGTGNFGYTF TGCGCCAGCAGCGTTGGGACAGGCAATTTTGGCTACACCTTC
17 TRBJ2-7 - - TRBV5-1 CASSVDPGPNSPYEQYF TGCGCCAGCAGCGTTGACCCGGGGCCCAACTCGCCCTACGAGCAGTACTTC
13 TRBJ2-1 - TRBD2 TRBV19 CATLAVGYNEQFF TGTGCCACTCTAGCGGTAGGCTACAATGAGCAGTTCTTC
13 TRBJ1-3 - - TRBV29-1 CSADPGAGNTIYF TGCAGCGCGGACCCTGGGGCTGGAAACACCATATATTTT
13 TRBJ1-2 few - TRBV19 CASSAWEAYGYTF TGTGCCAGTAGTGCGTGGGAGGCTTATGGCTACACCTTC
12 TRBJ2-3 - - TRBV3-1/TRBV3-2 CASSQLWDTQYF TGTGCCAGCAGCCAACTTTGGGATACGCAGTATTTT
15 TRBJ2-1 - - TRBV5-4 CASSLEASSYNEQFF TGTGCCAGCAGCTTGGAGGCTAGCTCCTACAATGAGCAGTTCTTC
15 TRBJ1-2 - - TRBV5-1 CASSLDSQGHYGYTF TGCGCCAGCAGCTTGGATTCTCAGGGGCACTATGGCTACACCTTC